There are many counts of the clone carrying this T cell receptor (beta chain). Its antigen is currently unknown. The source of the sample is a study of CD8 T cells in ankylosing spondylitis. As the method for making TCR beta libraries, quantitative 5'-RACE with molecular barcodes was used. TCRdb fed the 5' RACE reads into MiXCR, producing one record per CDR3 protein. The data contain some 800,000 distinct CDR3 sequences, 10% to 15% of them singletons. The CDR3 has 15 amino acids. Trimming pared 5 bases from V and 4 bases from J, leaving 15 bases between. Germline V gene sequence: CDR1 LGHNA, CDR2 YNFKEQ. Notes on the study in general: The authors reported significant enrichment of disease-linked clones in matched ankylosing spondylitis synovial fluid. Made up of eight or nine highly homologous variants, a TCR beta motif appeared characteristic of ankylosing spondylitis blood.

V usage is TRBV4-2 and J usage is TRBJ2-1; D possibly uses TRBD1 or TRBD2 (5 bases each). The receptor comes from a male donor with ankylosing spondylitis. The source material was blood, either unsorted or a sorted T cell fraction (not recorded which). The CDR3 region is CASSLAGTLYNEQFF. CDR3 bases: TGTGCCAGCAGCTTGGCCGGGACCCTATACAATGAGCAGTTCTTC.